This T cell receptor (beta chain) was captured in a study of blood T cells in healthy people across ages. The CDR3 sequence is 12 residues long. V was shortened by 6 bases and J by 7 bases, with 10 bases between the two germline ends. CDR1 and CDR2 from the germline V gene are MNHEY and SVGEGT. This clonotype was seen only a few times. No antigen is known for it. A sample-barcoded 5' primer and a J-beta primer mix were used in a second PCR of roughly 6 to 11 cycles. Every molecule of cDNA carried a tag from a template-switch adaptor with 12 random nucleotides. One entry per CDR3 protein, called by TCRdb with MiXCR from the 5' RACE reads. Found here are some 1.4 million distinct CDR3 sequences, 42% of them singletons; the top ten hold roughly 7.9%. Study results and limitations: Across the age range, TCR beta diversity per million T cells fell in a roughly linear way.

The sample, approximately 10 milliliters of peripheral blood, was drawn from each donor. Total RNA was isolated from each sample in quantities of at least 5 micrograms. Sequencing was done on a sample of blood. The V and J genes are TRBV6-2 or TRBV6-3 and TRBJ2-1; D uncertain. The sequence derives from a woman aged 18-30 years in good health. This CDR3 is CASSRQINEQFF. CDR3 in DNA: TGTGCCAGCAGCCGACAAATAAATGAGCAGTTCTTC.